This is a list of T cell receptor beta chains from one sample in a study of T cell responses to AZD1222 COVID-19 vaccine. Here immunoSEQ multiplex PCR was the method, and the copy in TCRdb shows in-frame clones only, minus some. The sample shows roughly 150,000 clones, over 85% of them seen only once. Here the sequenced sample was peripheral blood, taken on day 0 of AZD1222 vaccination. These receptors were obtained from an adult in good health. Each CDR3 is given with its conserved first and last residue. Fields, in order: D gene, V gene, CDR3 length, J gene, clone size, CDR3 DNA, CDR3 protein. The D gene is left open where the match is weak. Size is stated for part of the rows, as once, few or many counts, or as a class when the clone is expanded.

NA	TRBV5-1	14	TRBJ1-2	NA	TGCGCCAGCCGATTTTGGACGGGGAACTATGGCTACACCTTC	CASRFWTGNYGYTF
TRBD1	TRBV7-2	14	TRBJ2-7	NA	TGTGCCAGCAGCTTATCTACAGGGGGCTACGAGCAGTACTTC	CASSLSTGGYEQYF
TRBD1	TRBV6-5	14	TRBJ1-1	NA	TGTGCCAGCAGCTTGGGACAGGGGAACACTGAAGCTTTCTTT	CASSLGQGNTEAFF
NA	TRBV12-3/TRBV12-4	13	TRBJ1-4	once	TGTGCCAGCAGCAGGGAGGTCGGTGAAAAACTGTTTTTT	CASSREVGEKLFF
TRBD2	TRBV7-6	18	TRBJ2-1	NA	TGTGCCAGCAGCTTAGCGCCTCCAGGACTAGCGTCTTACAATGAGCAGTTCTTC	CASSLAPPGLASYNEQFF
NA	TRBV7-8	15	TRBJ1-3	NA	TGTGCCAGCAGTTTCGGGACGGACTCTGGAAACACCATATATTTT	CASSFGTDSGNTIYF
NA	TRBV19	14	TRBJ1-1	NA	TGTGCCAGTAGTATAGATCGGGGGTTCTCTGAAGCTTTCTTT	CASSIDRGFSEAFF
TRBD2	TRBV3-1/TRBV3-2	19	TRBJ2-5	NA	TGTGCCAGCAGCCAAGATCTTGTGGGACTAGCGGTTAACCAAGAGACCCAGTACTTC	CASSQDLVGLAVNQETQYF
TRBD2	TRBV24-1	17	TRBJ2-3	once	TGTGCCACCAGTGATAATCTAGCGGGAGAGGGGGCAGATACGCAGTATTTT	CATSDNLAGEGADTQYF
NA	TRBV11-2	15	TRBJ2-7	NA	TGTGCCAGCAGCCTCGGGGACGGAAGCTCCTACGAGCAGTACTTC	CASSLGDGSSYEQYF
NA	TRBV10-3	14	TRBJ1-1	NA	TGTGCCATCAGATTTGGGGCAGCGAACACTGAAGCTTTCTTT	CAIRFGAANTEAFF
NA	TRBV7-9	15	TRBJ2-3	NA	TGTGCCAGCAGCTTCAATAGCGGAAGCACAGATACGCAGTATTTT	CASSFNSGSTDTQYF
NA	TRBV14	18	TRBJ2-5	NA	TGTGCCAGCAGCCAAGTAACGGCAGGGGAACCACTAAGGGAGACCCAGTACTTC	CASSQVTAGEPLRETQYF
NA	TRBV2	12	TRBJ2-3	NA	TGTGCCAGCAGTGAAAAACCAGATACGCAGTATTTT	CASSEKPDTQYF
TRBD2	TRBV9	16	TRBJ2-1	NA	TGTGCCAGCAGCGTAGAACTAGCGGGAGGTTCGGGTGAGCAGTTCTTC	CASSVELAGGSGEQFF
NA	TRBV4-1	15	TRBJ1-5	once	TGCGCCAGCAGCCAAGGAGAACTGAAGGGTCAGCCCCAGCATTTT	CASSQGELKGQPQHF
TRBD2	TRBV7-9	15	TRBJ2-7	NA	TGTGCCAGCAGCATCTCGACTAGCGGGAGCTCCGAGCAGTACTTC	CASSISTSGSSEQYF
NA	TRBV6-1	16	TRBJ1-2	NA	TGTGCCAGCAGCGAAGTACTTCAGGCGTCCTTCTATGGCTACACCTTC	CASSEVLQASFYGYTF
NA	TRBV20-1	14	TRBJ2-1	NA	TGCAGTGCTAGTGTTCGCGGGAAGGTGAATGAGCAGTTCTTC	CSASVRGKVNEQFF
NA	TRBV6-1	14	TRBJ2-3	NA	TGTGCCAGCAGTGACAGGTGGGGCACAGATACGCAGTATTTT	CASSDRWGTDTQYF
NA	TRBV30	13	TRBJ2-1	once	TGTGCCTGGAGTGCCTGGCTGGGCAATGAGCAGTTCTTC	CAWSAWLGNEQFF
NA	TRBV6-1	16	TRBJ1-5	NA	TGTGCCAGCAGTGAAGCGCTTCGGGGGGGAGACCAGCCCCAGCATTTT	CASSEALRGGDQPQHF
NA	TRBV12-3/TRBV12-4	11	TRBJ1-1	NA	TGTGCCAGCAGTGCAGGGCCGGAAGCTTTCTTT	CASSAGPEAFF
NA	TRBV11-2	14	TRBJ2-7	once	TGTGCCAGCAGCTTAGATCTGCAGCTCAACGAGCAGTACTTC	CASSLDLQLNEQYF